Detailed here is one T cell receptor beta chain. Its antigen is undetermined. These data originate in a study of T cell repertoires and HLA-DP antigens. CDR3 length: 16 amino acids. Germline V gene sequence: CDR1 SGHKS, CDR2 YYEKEE (reference sequence). V lost 4 bases, J lost 6 bases, and 20 bases lay in between. The method was immunoSEQ multiplex PCR; TCRdb's version includes in-frame clones alone and lacks a portion of them. In the table there are approximately 89,000 clones, approximately 86% of which are singletons. This clonotype was sampled from a man between 50 and 59 years old in good health and CMV-seronegative. The genes are TRBV5-5 and TRBJ1-5, with D tentatively TRBD1 (5 bases). Sequenced material: CD4+ T cells from PBMCs. CDR3 in DNA: TGTGCCAGCAGCGGGGGGACCCCCACCGGGACTCAGCCCCAGCATTTT. Translated, it gives CASSGGTPTGTQPQHF.